The 22 T cell receptor beta chains below all came from one sample that was sequenced in a study of blood T cell repertoires in COVID-19. Measured with immunoSEQ multiplex PCR; TCRdb has only the in-frame clones, and not every one. There are 270,000 or so clones in the sample; around 86% occur only once, and around 2.9% lies in the top ten. The sequenced sample consisted of peripheral blood. These receptors were taken from a woman in her fifties or sixties with active or convalescent COVID-19.

This clone was counted between two and nine times. The gene calls are TRBV7-8 and TRBJ1-1, with D uncertain. The ends were cut back, 5 bases at V and 1 base at J, with 20 bases in the middle. The germline V gene has CDR1 SGHVS and CDR2 FQNEAQ. The CDR3 contains 17 residues. DNA for the CDR3: TGTGCCAGCAGCCGTAGACTCGGCACTTACTCGAACACTGAAGCTTTCTTT. As protein: CASSRRLGTYSNTEAFF.

This chain connects TRBV7-6 to TRBJ2-6, with a tentative D call TRBD2 (5 bases). The CDR3 is made up of 15 amino acids. The ends were cut back, 1 base at V and 4 bases at J, with 8 bases in the middle. Germline V gives CDR1 SGHVS, CDR2 FNYEAQ. The CDR3 loop reads CASSLERAGANVLTF. The CDR3 coding sequence is TGTGCCAGCAGCTTAGAGAGGGCAGGGGCCAACGTCCTGACTTTC.

The rearrangement uses TRBV7-9 and TRBJ2-3, with 7 bases aligning to TRBD2. From germline, CDR1 is SEHNR and CDR2 FQNEAQ (reference sequence). Unmatched junction bases numbered 6, after V lost 5 bases and J lost 4 bases. The CDR3 consists of 14 residues. The chain's CDR3 is CASSPLGGADTQYF. CDR3 bases: TGTGCCAGCAGCCCTTTGGGGGGGGCAGATACGCAGTATTTT. The full variable domain, completed using reference TRBV7-9 and TRBJ2-3, is DTGVSQNPRHKITKRGQNVTFRCDPISEHNRLYWYRQTLGQGPEFLTYFQNEAQLEKSRLLSDRFSAERPKGSFSTLEIQRTEQGDSAMYLCASSPLGGADTQYFGPGTRLTVL.

The genes are TRBV12-5 and TRBJ1-2; tentatively, D is TRBD1 (5 bases). V gave up 1 base and J gave up 2 bases, with 5 bases separating them. Per germline, CDR1 LGHNT and CDR2 FRNRAP. The CDR3 is 13 amino acids. CDR3 nucleotides: TGTGCTAGTGGTTTGGGACAGAACTATGGCTACACCTTC. Residues: CASGLGQNYGYTF.

This rearrangement joins TRBV7-2 to TRBJ2-7; D is undetermined. V lost 5 bases and J 0 bases, leaving 2 bases between the germline ends. CDR3 length: 11 amino acids. The germline V gene encodes CDR1 SGHTA and CDR2 FQGNSA. Here the CDR3 DNA reads TGTGCCAGCAGCCTCTCCTACGAGCAGTACTTC. This gives the protein CASSLSYEQYF.

The CDR3 DNA follows: TGTGCCACCCCGCCACTGAGCGGACCCTACGAGCAGTACTTC. Protein product: CATPPLSGPYEQYF. The chain uses TRBV7-3 and TRBJ2-7, with TRBD2 as a possible D gene (5 bases). The CDR3 runs 14 residues. V gave up 10 bases and J gave up 2 bases, with 18 bases separating them. The germline V gene encodes CDR1 SGHTA and CDR2 FQGTGA.

The J gene is TRBJ1-1, the V gene TRBV5-4; TRBD1 matches at 9 bases. V shed 0 bases and J 4 bases; nucleotides not matched to a gene: 4. This CDR3 comprises 15 residues. From germline, CDR1 is SGHNT and CDR2 YYREEE (reference sequence). The CDR3 region has the DNA TGTGCCAGCAGCTTGGTTGGGACAGGGATCACTGAAGCTTTCTTT. Translation: CASSLVGTGITEAFF.

The V and J genes are TRBV7-3 and TRBJ2-2; D is possibly TRBD1 (5 bases). CDR1 SGHTA and CDR2 FQGTGA come from the germline V gene. CDR3 size: 15 residues. Trimming cost V 8 bases and J 0 bases, with 13 bases left between them. The CDR3 DNA sequence: TGTGCCAGCGGGTACCAGGGCACGAACACCGGGGAGCTGTTTTTT. Protein: CASGYQGTNTGELFF.

This rearrangement joins TRBV4-2 to TRBJ1-4, with 10 nucleotides matching TRBD1. This CDR3 contains 17 residues. V was clipped by 1 base and J by 8 bases; unmatched bases: 10. The germline V gene has CDR1 LGHNA and CDR2 YNFKEQ. CDR3 loop: CASSQGGQGSTGEKLFF. As DNA, the CDR3 is TGTGCCAGCAGCCAAGGGGGACAGGGGTCCACGGGCGAAAAACTGTTTTTT.

The rearrangement joins TRBV21-1 to TRBJ2-3; TRBD1 was called by the table and not checked on the DNA. TRBV21-1 is a pseudogene segment. The CDR3 loop spans 19 amino acids. The DNA for the CDR3 is TGTGCCAGCAGCCCCCGCAGGCGGACACCCGGTGCTAGCACAGATACGCAGTATTTT. It codes for CASSPRRRTPGASTDTQYF.

The chain carries TRBV3-1 (or the pseudogene TRBV3-2) and TRBJ1-1; D possibly corresponds to TRBD1 (6 bases). Per germline, CDR1 LGHDT and CDR2 YNNKEL (reference sequence). V was clipped by 8 bases and J by 4 bases, with 17 bases between them. The length of the CDR3 is 14 residues. CDR3 residues: CASGPGHRGTEAFF. The CDR3, as DNA: TGTGCCAGCGGCCCGGGACATCGTGGCACTGAAGCTTTCTTT.

This clone turned up a few times. V gene TRBV24-1 combines with J gene TRBJ1-5; possible D gene TRBD1, 6 bases. V was pared by 3 bases and J by 0 bases, with 17 bases between. Germline CDR1 reads KGHDR; CDR2 reads SFDVKD. CDR3 length: 18 residues. The CDR3, as DNA: TGTGCCACCAGTGATAATTGGTACAGGGACTATAGCAATCAGCCCCAGCATTTT. It yields the protein CATSDNWYRDYSNQPQHF.

The gene calls are TRBV7-8 and TRBJ2-4, with 7 bases lining up with TRBD2. CDR3 length: 15 amino acids. The V gene's germline CDR1 is SGHVS and CDR2 FQNEAQ. J gave up 2 bases and V 4 bases, and 5 bases lay outside the gene matches. In nucleotides, the CDR3 is TGTGCCAGCAGCTCCGGGGGGACTACCAAAAACATTCAGTACTTC. Protein: CASSSGGTTKNIQYF.

The rearrangement joins TRBV6-5 to TRBJ1-6; weak D call: TRBD1 (5 bases). The CDR3 contains 14 residues. V lost 6 bases and J 7 bases, leaving 13 bases between the germline ends. Germline CDR1 MNHEY, CDR2 SVGAGI. The CDR3: CASSQGGGNSPLHF. For the CDR3, the DNA is TGTGCCAGCAGCCAGGGCGGAGGGAATTCACCCCTCCACTTT.

The V and J genes are TRBV10-1 and TRBJ1-2, with 8 bases lining up with TRBD1. Germline CDR1 and CDR2: WNHNN and SYGVQD (reference sequence). Losses at the gene ends were 6 bases for V and 3 bases for J; bases not matched to a gene: 9. The CDR3 has 15 residues. CDR3 region: CASREETGVDYGYTF. As DNA, the CDR3 is TGCGCCAGCAGAGAGGAGACAGGGGTGGACTATGGCTACACCTTC.

The chain has TRBV9 and TRBJ1-2, with 7 bases identical to TRBD1. Germline-derived CDR1 and CDR2 are SGDLS and YYNGEE. The CDR3 is 14 amino acids. Germline trimming cut 4 bases from V and 5 bases from J; bases unmatched to any gene: 8. The CDR3 DNA reads TGTGCCAGCAGCCCATCAGGGACAGTATATGGCTACACCTTC. Amino acids: CASSPSGTVYGYTF.

This chain links TRBV2 with TRBJ2-1; 8 bases map to TRBD1. Germline-derived CDR1 and CDR2 are SNHLY and FYNNEI. J gave up 4 bases and V 3 bases, and 2 bases lay outside the gene matches. CDR3 length: 14 residues. The CDR3: CASSDRTGYNEQFF. DNA of the CDR3: TGTGCCAGCAGTGATCGGACAGGGTACAATGAGCAGTTCTTC.

In DNA form, the CDR3 reads TGTGCCAGCAGCTTGAAGGGACAGGACGACTACGAGCAGTACTTC. Encoded protein: CASSLKGQDDYEQYF. The chain joins TRBV7-9 to TRBJ2-7; TRBD1 matches at 8 bases. CDR1 is SEHNR and CDR2 is FQNEAQ in the germline V gene (reference sequence). CDR3 length: 15 residues. V shed 3 bases and J 3 bases; nucleotides not matched to a gene: 7. The whole variable domain, remainder taken from reference TRBV7-9 and TRBJ2-7, is DTGVSQNPRHKITKRGQNVTFRCDPISEHNRLYWYRQTLGQGPEFLTYFQNEAQLEKSRLLSDRFSAERPKGSFSTLEIQRTEQGDSAMYLCASSLKGQDDYEQYFGPGTRLTVT.

The chain recombines TRBV15 with TRBJ2-3, with D possibly matching TRBD1 (5 bases). The CDR3 has 15 residues. The V gene's germline CDR1 is LNHNV and CDR2 YYDKDF (reference sequence). V was clipped by 2 bases and J by 5 bases, with 14 bases between them. As DNA, the CDR3 is TGTGCCACCAGCAGACAGGGTCCTCCAAGAGATACGCAGTATTTT. This sequence encodes CATSRQGPPRDTQYF.

This clone was detected once. V and J are TRBV5-1 and TRBJ2-3; 10 bases are shared with TRBD2. Trimming took 5 bases from V and 2 from J; bases not matched to a gene: 5. CDR1 is SGHRS and CDR2 is YFSETQ in the germline V gene. The CDR3 runs to 15 residues. This CDR3 reads CASSWLAGDTDTQYF. CDR3 sequence (DNA): TGCGCCAGCAGTTGGCTAGCGGGGGACACAGATACGCAGTATTTT. Combining the CDR3 with reference TRBV5-1 and TRBJ2-3 gives the whole variable domain KAGVTQTPRYLIKTRGQQVTLSCSPISGHRSVSWYQQTPGQGLQFLFEYFSETQRNKGNFPGRFSGRQFSNSRSEMNVSTLELGDSALYLCASSWLAGDTDTQYFGPGTRLTVL.

The chain couples TRBV5-8 to TRBJ2-1; 10 bases line up with TRBD2. Trimming cost V 4 bases and J 9 bases; bases outside gene matches: 13. Germline V gives CDR1 SGHTS, CDR2 YDEGEE. CDR3 length equals 16 residues. Here the CDR3 DNA reads TGTGCCAGCAGCCTCCTTGGGGGGGCTAGCGGGAGTGAGCAGTTCTTC. This translates into CASSLLGGASGSEQFF.

J is TRBJ1-2 and V is TRBV6-6; D not resolved. Germline V gives CDR1 MNHNY, CDR2 SVGAGI (reference sequence). V lost 5 bases and J 7 bases, leaving 26 bases between the germline ends. There are 17 residues in the CDR3. The CDR3 reads CASSLPPQTPPRPGYTF. The CDR3 region has the DNA TGTGCCAGCAGTCTACCCCCACAAACCCCCCCTAGGCCTGGCTACACCTTC.